The 2 T cell receptor beta chains reported below all come from one sample, sequenced in a study of T cells in Graves' hyperthyroidism and ophthalmopathy. Amplified TCR beta CDR3 regions derived from RNA transcripts. The HTBI set primed first-round TCR CDR3 RT-PCR. TCRdb analysed the multiplex PCR reads with MiXCR anew, one entry per CDR3 protein. The table shows 300,000 to 400,000 distinct CDR3 sequences, with around 13% occurring only once. Sequenced input: blood. All receptors come from a woman in her 30s with Graves' hyperthyroidism.

This clonotype was counted ten times or more. The chain combines TRBV9 with TRBJ1-1; D call uncertain. Trimming shortened V by 2 bases and J by 6 bases, and 14 bases separated the two germline ends. This CDR3 has 14 amino acids. Looked up from germline, CDR1 is SGDLS and CDR2 is YYNGEE. In DNA, the CDR3 is TGTGCCAGCAGCGTGGACGGGCTTGGCTCTGAAGCTTTCTTT. Its protein is CASSVDGLGSEAFF.

This clonotype was picked up many times. The chain has TRBV12-3 or TRBV12-4 and TRBJ2-1; D is undetermined. The CDR3 covers 13 residues. V was cut by 0 bases and J by 15 bases, with 15 bases left in between. This CDR3 is CASSLARQTSRFF. The DNA of the CDR3 is TGTGCCAGCAGTTTAGCGCGACAAACGAGCCGGTTCTTC.